One and the same sample provided the 16 T cell receptor beta chains below, sequenced in a study of CD8 T cells in Susac syndrome. The authors reverse transcribed roughly 0.45 to 1 ug RNA with random hexamers. TCRdb independently ran MiXCR on the immunoSEQ multiplex PCR reads; one entry per CDR3 protein. The data hold about 140,000 distinct CDR3 sequences, with about 95% observed a single time. Material for sequencing was CD4+ T cells from PBMCs. The receptor source for this set is a human donor with Susac syndrome.

The chain is built from TRBV18 and TRBJ1-5; D is perhaps TRBD1 (5 bases). This CDR3 is built from 14 residues. V shed 2 bases and J shed 2 bases, with 7 bases lying between them. Germline CDR1 is KGHSH and CDR2 is LQKENI. CDR3 loop: CASSPGRGNQPQHF. CDR3 sequence (DNA): TGTGCCAGCTCACCAGGCAGGGGCAATCAGCCCCAGCATTTT.

V is TRBV5-6 and J is TRBJ2-2, with 9 bases lining up with TRBD1. The germline V gene encodes CDR1 SGHDT and CDR2 YYEEEE. V was pared by 4 bases and J by 3 bases, with 7 bases of the junction left unmatched. The CDR3 runs to 16 residues. This CDR3 reads CASSVYRGRDTGELFF. The CDR3 DNA sequence: TGTGCCAGCAGCGTATACAGGGGGCGCGACACCGGGGAGCTGTTTTTT.

The chain recombines TRBV27 with TRBJ2-3; D gene ambiguous. CDR1 and CDR2 from the germline V gene are MNHEY and SMNVEV (reference sequence). V dropped 10 bases and J dropped 2 bases, with 7 bases sitting between them. CDR3 size: 11 residues. The CDR3 bases are TGTGCCATCCGAGTCACAGATACGCAGTATTTT. It specifies CAIRVTDTQYF.

This chain links TRBV12-3 or TRBV12-4 with TRBJ2-7, with D tentatively TRBD1 (5 bases). The CDR3 length is 13 residues. Trimming stripped 6 bases from V and 1 base from J, with 10 bases between. CDR3: CASSPGPSYEQYF. The CDR3 DNA sequence: TGTGCCAGCAGCCCAGGGCCTTCCTACGAGCAGTACTTC.

This chain links TRBV4-2 with TRBJ2-1, with 10 bases identical to TRBD2. Germline CDR1 reads LGHNA; CDR2 reads YNFKEQ. The length of the CDR3 is 19 residues. Losses at the gene ends were 0 bases for V and 0 bases for J; bases not matched to a gene: 8. The CDR3, as DNA: TGTGCCAGCAGCCAAGATTGGGGAGCGGGGGGGCCCTCCTACAATGAGCAGTTCTTC. This sequence encodes CASSQDWGAGGPSYNEQFF.

The V and J genes are TRBV19 and TRBJ2-1; TRBD2 matches 11 bases. The CDR3 spans 14 residues. Germline CDR1 reads LNHDA; CDR2 reads SQIVND (reference sequence). The V and J ends lost 10 bases and 4 bases, in that order; junction bases with no gene match: 6. The CDR3 region has the DNA TGTGCCACCGCTACTAGCGGGGGTTACAATGAGCAGTTCTTC. It specifies CATATSGGYNEQFF.

The chain combines TRBV7-9 with TRBJ2-3; tentative D call: TRBD1 (6 bases). Germline V CDR1 and CDR2: SEHNR, FQNEAQ (reference sequence). V was trimmed by 0 bases and J by 8 bases, leaving 9 bases between them. The CDR3 sequence is 13 residues long. The CDR3 DNA follows: TGTGCCAGCAGCTTAGCGGGGGCAGCTACGCAGTATTTT. It codes for CASSLAGAATQYF.

This chain connects TRBV7-3 to TRBJ2-3; TRBD2 aligns across 12 bases. With V trimmed by 5 bases and J by 7 bases, 7 bases remained unmatched. The length of the CDR3 is 15 residues. Germline CDR1 SGHTA, CDR2 FQGTGA. CDR3 amino acids: CASSAGTSGSYTQYF. Here the CDR3 DNA reads TGTGCCAGCAGCGCCGGGACTAGCGGGTCCTATACGCAGTATTTT.

This chain connects TRBV18 to TRBJ1-1; 7 bases fit TRBD1. CDR1 and CDR2 (germline): KGHSH, LQKENI. Germline trimming cut 8 bases from V and 3 bases from J; bases unmatched to any gene: 3. This CDR3 has 12 residues. CDR3 bases: TGTGCCAGCAAGGACAGGCACACTGAAGCTTTCTTT. Its protein product is CASKDRHTEAFF.

V and J are TRBV9 and TRBJ1-2; 7 bases agree with TRBD1. Germline V gene lookup returns CDR1 SGDLS and CDR2 YYNGEE. V gave up 5 bases and J gave up 3 bases; unmatched junction bases: 7. There are 14 residues in the CDR3. The CDR3 bases are TGTGCCAGCAGTGAGGGACAGTGGGACTATGGCTACACCTTC. Its translation: CASSEGQWDYGYTF.

This clonotype has only one observation. V and J are TRBV7-2 and TRBJ2-2; no clear D gene. Germline-derived CDR1 and CDR2 are SGHTA and FQGNSA. V was clipped by 1 base and J by 5 bases, with 11 bases between them. The CDR3 totals 15 residues. The DNA for the CDR3 is TGTGCCAGCAGCTTAGTTGGCACCCAGACCGGGGAGCTGTTTTTT. Translating gives CASSLVGTQTGELFF.

The V and J genes are TRBV20-1 and TRBJ1-5; 9 nucleotides agree with TRBD1. Germline V CDR1 and CDR2: DFQATT, SNEGSKA (reference sequence). The V segment lost 3 bases and the J segment 1 base; nucleotides outside the gene matches: 7. This CDR3 has 16 amino acids. CDR3 in amino acids: CSASDGGQGSNQPQHF. CDR3 in DNA: TGCAGTGCTAGCGACGGTGGACAGGGGAGCAATCAGCCCCAGCATTTT.

The gene calls are TRBV28 and TRBJ1-1, with D maybe TRBD1 (5 bases). CDR3 length: 12 residues. Trimming took off 3 bases at V and 7 bases at J, with 9 bases between the two ends. CDR1 and CDR2 from the germline V gene are MDHEN and SYDVKM. The CDR3 sequence: CASSLPRVEAFF. In nucleotides, the CDR3 is TGTGCCAGCAGTTTGCCCAGGGTTGAAGCTTTCTTT.

V gene TRBV2 combines with J gene TRBJ2-7; the match to TRBD1 covers 10 bases. This CDR3 is 15 amino acids long. Germline CDR1 reads SNHLY; CDR2 reads FYNNEI. Unmatched junction bases numbered 8, after V lost 6 bases and J lost 3 bases. DNA of the CDR3: TGTGCCAGCAGAGTTCGTGGGACAGGGGTCTACGAGCAGTACTTC. As protein: CASRVRGTGVYEQYF.

The V gene is TRBV13, the J gene TRBJ2-7; 9 nucleotides match TRBD2. V trimming: 1 base; J trimming: 2 bases; junction bases outside the gene matches: 6. From germline, CDR1 is PRHDT and CDR2 FYEKMQ (reference sequence). CDR3 length: 16 residues. The CDR3 reads CASSLVASGAPYEQYF. CDR3 bases: TGTGCCAGCAGCTTAGTTGCTAGCGGGGCCCCCTACGAGCAGTACTTC.

This clonotype was recorded a few times. The CDR3 coding sequence is TGTGCCAGCAGTTTGGGCAATAGCAATCAGCCCCAGCATTTT. It specifies CASSLGNSNQPQHF. The J gene is TRBJ1-5, the V gene TRBV12-3 or TRBV12-4; D gene ambiguous. The CDR3 has 14 amino acids. Trimming removed 3 bases at V and 0 bases at J, with 6 bases between.